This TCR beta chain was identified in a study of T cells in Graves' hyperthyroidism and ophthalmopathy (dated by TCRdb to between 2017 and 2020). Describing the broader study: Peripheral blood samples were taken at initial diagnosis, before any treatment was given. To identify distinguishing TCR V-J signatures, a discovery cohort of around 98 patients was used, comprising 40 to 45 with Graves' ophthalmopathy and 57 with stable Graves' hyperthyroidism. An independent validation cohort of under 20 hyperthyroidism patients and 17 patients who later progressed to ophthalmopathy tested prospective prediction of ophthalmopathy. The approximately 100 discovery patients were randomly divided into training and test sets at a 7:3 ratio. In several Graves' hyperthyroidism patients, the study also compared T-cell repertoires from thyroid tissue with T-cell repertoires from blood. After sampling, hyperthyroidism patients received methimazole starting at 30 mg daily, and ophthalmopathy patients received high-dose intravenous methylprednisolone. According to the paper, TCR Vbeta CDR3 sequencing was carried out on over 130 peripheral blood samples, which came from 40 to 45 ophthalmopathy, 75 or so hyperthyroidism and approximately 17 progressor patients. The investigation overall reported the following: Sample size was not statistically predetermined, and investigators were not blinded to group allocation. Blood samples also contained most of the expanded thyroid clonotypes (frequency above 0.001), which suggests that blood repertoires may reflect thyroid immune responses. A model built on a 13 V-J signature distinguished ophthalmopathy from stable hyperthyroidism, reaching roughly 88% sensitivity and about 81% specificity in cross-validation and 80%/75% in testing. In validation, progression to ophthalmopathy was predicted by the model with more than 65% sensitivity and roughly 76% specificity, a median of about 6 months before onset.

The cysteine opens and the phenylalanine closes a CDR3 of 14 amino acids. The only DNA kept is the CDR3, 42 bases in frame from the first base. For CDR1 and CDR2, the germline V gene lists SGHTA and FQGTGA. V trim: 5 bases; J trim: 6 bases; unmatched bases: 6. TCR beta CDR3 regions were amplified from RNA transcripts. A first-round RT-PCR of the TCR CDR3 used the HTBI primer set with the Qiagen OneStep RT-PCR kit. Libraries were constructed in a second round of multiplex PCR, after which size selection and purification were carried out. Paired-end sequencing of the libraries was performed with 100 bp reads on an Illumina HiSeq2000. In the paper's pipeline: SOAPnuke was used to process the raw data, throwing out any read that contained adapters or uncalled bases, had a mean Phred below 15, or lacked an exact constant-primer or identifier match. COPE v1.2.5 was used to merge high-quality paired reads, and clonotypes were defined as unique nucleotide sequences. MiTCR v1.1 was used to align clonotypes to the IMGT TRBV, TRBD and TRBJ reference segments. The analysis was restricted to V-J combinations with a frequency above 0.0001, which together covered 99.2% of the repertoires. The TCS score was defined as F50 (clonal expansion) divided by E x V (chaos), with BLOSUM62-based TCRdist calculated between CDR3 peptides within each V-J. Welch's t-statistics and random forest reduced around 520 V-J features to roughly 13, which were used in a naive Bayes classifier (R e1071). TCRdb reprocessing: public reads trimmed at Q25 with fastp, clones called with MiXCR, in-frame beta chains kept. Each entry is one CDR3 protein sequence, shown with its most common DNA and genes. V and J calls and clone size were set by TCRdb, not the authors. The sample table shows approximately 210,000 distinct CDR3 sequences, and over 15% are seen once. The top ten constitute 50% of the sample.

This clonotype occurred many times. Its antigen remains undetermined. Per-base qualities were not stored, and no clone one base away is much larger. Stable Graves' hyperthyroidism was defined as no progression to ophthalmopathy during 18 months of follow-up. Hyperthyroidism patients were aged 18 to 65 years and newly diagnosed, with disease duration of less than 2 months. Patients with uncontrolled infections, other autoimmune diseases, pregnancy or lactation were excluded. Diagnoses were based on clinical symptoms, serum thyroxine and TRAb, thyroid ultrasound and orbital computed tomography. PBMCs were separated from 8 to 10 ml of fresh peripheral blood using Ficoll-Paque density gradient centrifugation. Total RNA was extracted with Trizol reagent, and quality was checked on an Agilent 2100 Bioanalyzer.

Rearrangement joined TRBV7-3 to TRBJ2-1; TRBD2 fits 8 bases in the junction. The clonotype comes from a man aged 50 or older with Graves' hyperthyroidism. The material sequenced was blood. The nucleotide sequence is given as TGTGCCAGCAGCCCCAGCGGGGGCCTCAATGAGCAGTTCTTC. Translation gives CASSPSGGLNEQFF.